Listed here are 7 T cell receptor beta chains from one sample, sequenced in a study of T cell changes during pregnancy in multiple sclerosis. Repertoires were generated with immunoSEQ multiplex PCR, while TCRdb's copy carries only in-frame clones and drops some. The data show 95,000 to 100,000 clones, 92% seen once. The material was peripheral blood, obtained after pregnancy. The source of these receptors is a female donor in good health, enrolled as a control in a pregnancy study.

This sequence joins TRBV14 and TRBJ2-1, with no clear D. Deletions cut 0 bases from V and 0 bases from J, with 9 bases between. The CDR3 runs to 16 residues. Germline values: CDR1 SGHDN, CDR2 FVKESK. CDR3 nucleotides: TGTGCCAGCAGCCAAGATCTACCAAGCTCCTACAATGAGCAGTTCTTC. The encoded protein is CASSQDLPSSYNEQFF.

This sequence joins TRBV6-6 and TRBJ1-5, with TRBD1 identical over 7 bases. Germline values: CDR1 MNHNY, CDR2 SVGAGI (reference sequence). V shed 2 bases, J shed 7 bases, and the junction held 5 bases outside the gene matches. The CDR3 is 14 amino acids. CDR3 sequence: CASSYPEGAQPQHF. Written as DNA, the CDR3 is TGTGCCAGCAGTTACCCAGAGGGGGCCCAGCCCCAGCATTTT.

The chain recombines TRBV7-9 with TRBJ2-3; D is uncertain. The CDR3 has 13 residues. CDR1 and CDR2 from the germline V gene are SEHNR and FQNEAQ (reference sequence). The germline V and J ends were trimmed by 8 bases and 1 base, with 10 bases remaining between them. This CDR3 is CASLRVGTDTQYF. The CDR3 DNA follows: TGTGCCAGCCTTCGCGTGGGCACAGATACGCAGTATTTT.

This chain joins TRBV4-2 and TRBJ2-1; no definite D call. Germline-derived CDR1 and CDR2 are LGHNA and YNFKEQ. The CDR3 spans 14 residues. V lost 1 base and J 2 bases, leaving 6 bases between the germline ends. The CDR3 DNA sequence: TGTGCCAGCAGCCAAGTTGGGCCCTACAATGAGCAGTTCTTC. Translating gives CASSQVGPYNEQFF.

The chain uses TRBV7-9 and TRBJ2-6; a possible D gene is TRBD1 (6 bases). Trimming took 1 base from V and 1 from J, leaving 14 bases between them. The CDR3 spans 18 residues. The germline V gene has CDR1 SEHNR and CDR2 FQNEAQ (reference sequence). This CDR3 is CASSLVAGVLSGANVLTF. For the CDR3, the DNA is TGTGCCAGCAGCTTAGTCGCAGGGGTGCTTTCTGGGGCCAACGTCCTGACTTTC.

The V gene is TRBV27, the J gene TRBJ1-2, with D hard to call. The length of the CDR3 is 14 residues. Germline loops: CDR1 MNHEY, CDR2 SMNVEV (reference sequence). The V gene lost 2 bases and the J gene lost 3 bases, with 10 bases spanning the gap. CDR3 region: CASSLAGIDYGYTF. The CDR3 DNA is TGTGCCAGCAGTTTAGCGGGTATAGACTATGGCTACACCTTC.

The chain links TRBV6-5 to TRBJ2-2; unclear D gene. V was pared by 2 bases and J by 0 bases, with 4 bases between. Germline CDR1 is MNHEY and CDR2 is SVGAGI. This CDR3 has 14 amino acids. This CDR3 is CASSYRANTGELFF. CDR3 nucleotides: TGTGCCAGCAGTTACCGAGCGAACACCGGGGAGCTGTTTTTT.